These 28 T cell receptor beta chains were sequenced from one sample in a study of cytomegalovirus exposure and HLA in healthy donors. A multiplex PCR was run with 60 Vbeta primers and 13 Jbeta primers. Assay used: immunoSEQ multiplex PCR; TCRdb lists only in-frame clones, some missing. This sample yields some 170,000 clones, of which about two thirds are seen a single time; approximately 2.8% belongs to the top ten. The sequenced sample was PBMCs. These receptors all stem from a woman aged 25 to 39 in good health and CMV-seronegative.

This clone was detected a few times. CDR3 protein: CATKAGGSYEEQYF. The CDR3 DNA follows: TGTGCCACCAAGGCGGGGGGGTCCTACGAAGAGCAGTACTTC. V gene TRBV15 combines with J gene TRBJ2-7; 9 bases line up with TRBD2. The germline CDR1 and CDR2 sequences are LNHNV and YYDKDF (reference sequence). The ends lost 7 bases at V and 7 bases at J; junction bases unmatched: 11. The CDR3 consists of 14 residues.

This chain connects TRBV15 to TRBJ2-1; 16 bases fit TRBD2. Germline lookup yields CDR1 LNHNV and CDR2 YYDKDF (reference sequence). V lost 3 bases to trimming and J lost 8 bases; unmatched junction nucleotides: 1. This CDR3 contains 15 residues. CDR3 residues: CATSSGTSGGDEQFF. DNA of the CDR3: TGTGCCACCAGCAGTGGGACTAGCGGGGGGGATGAGCAGTTCTTC.

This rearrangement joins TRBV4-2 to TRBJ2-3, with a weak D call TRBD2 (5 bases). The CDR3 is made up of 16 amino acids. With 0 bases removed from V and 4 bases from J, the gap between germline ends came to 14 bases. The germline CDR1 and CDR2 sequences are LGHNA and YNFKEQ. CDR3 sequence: CASSQDTGLEADTQYF. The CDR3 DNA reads TGTGCCAGCAGCCAAGATACTGGACTTGAGGCAGATACGCAGTATTTT.

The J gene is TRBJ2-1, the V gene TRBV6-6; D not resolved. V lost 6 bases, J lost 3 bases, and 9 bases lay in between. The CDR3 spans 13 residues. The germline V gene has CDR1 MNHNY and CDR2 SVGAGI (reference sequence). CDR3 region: CASRQSIYNEQFF. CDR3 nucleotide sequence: TGTGCCAGCAGGCAGTCAATCTACAATGAGCAGTTCTTC.

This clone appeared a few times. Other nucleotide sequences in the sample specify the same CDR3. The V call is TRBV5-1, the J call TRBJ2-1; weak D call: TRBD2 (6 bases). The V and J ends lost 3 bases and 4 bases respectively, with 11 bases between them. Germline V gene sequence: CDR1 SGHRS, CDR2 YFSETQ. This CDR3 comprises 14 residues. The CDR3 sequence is CASSSSGGYNEQFF. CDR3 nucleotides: TGCGCCAGCAGCTCGAGTGGAGGGTACAATGAGCAGTTCTTC. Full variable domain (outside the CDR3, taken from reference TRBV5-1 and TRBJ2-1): KAGVTQTPRYLIKTRGQQVTLSCSPISGHRSVSWYQQTPGQGLQFLFEYFSETQRNKGNFPGRFSGRQFSNSRSEMNVSTLELGDSALYLCASSSSGGYNEQFFGPGTRLTVL.

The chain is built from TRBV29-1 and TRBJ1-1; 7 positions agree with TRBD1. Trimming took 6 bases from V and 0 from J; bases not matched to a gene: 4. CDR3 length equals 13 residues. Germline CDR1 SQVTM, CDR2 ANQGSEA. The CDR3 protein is CSVGQLMNTEAFF. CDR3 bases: TGCAGCGTGGGACAGCTCATGAACACTGAAGCTTTCTTT. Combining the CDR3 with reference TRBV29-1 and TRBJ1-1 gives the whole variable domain SAVISQKPSRDICQRGTSLTIQCQVDSQVTMMFWYRQQPGQSLTLIATANQGSEATYESGFVIDKFPISRPNLTFSTLTVSNMSPEDSSIYLCSVGQLMNTEAFFGQGTRLTVV.

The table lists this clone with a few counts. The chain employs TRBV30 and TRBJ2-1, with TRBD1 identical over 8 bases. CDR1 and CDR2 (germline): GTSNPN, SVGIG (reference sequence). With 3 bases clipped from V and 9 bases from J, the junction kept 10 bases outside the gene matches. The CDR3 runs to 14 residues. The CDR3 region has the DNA TGTGCCTGGAGAAAAACAGGGGGGTATGCTGAGCAGTTCTTC. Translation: CAWRKTGGYAEQFF.

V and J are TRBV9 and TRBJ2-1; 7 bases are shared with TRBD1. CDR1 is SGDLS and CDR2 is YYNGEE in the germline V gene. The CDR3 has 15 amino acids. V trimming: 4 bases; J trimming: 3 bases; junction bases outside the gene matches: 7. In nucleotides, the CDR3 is TGTGCCAGCAGCTTCACAGGGGAGTTCTACAATGAGCAGTTCTTC. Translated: CASSFTGEFYNEQFF.

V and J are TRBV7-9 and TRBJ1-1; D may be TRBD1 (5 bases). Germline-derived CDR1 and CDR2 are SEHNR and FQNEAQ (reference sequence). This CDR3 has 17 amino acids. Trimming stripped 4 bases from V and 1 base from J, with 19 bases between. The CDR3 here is CASSSNSAGRENTEAFF. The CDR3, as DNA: TGTGCCAGCAGCTCTAATTCGGCAGGGAGGGAGAACACTGAAGCTTTCTTT.

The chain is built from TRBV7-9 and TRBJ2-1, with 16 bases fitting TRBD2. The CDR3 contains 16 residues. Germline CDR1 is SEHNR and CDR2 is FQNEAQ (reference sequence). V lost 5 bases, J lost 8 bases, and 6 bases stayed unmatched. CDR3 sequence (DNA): TGTGCCAGCAGCCCAGACGGGACTAGCGGGAGGGATGAGCAGTTCTTC. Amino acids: CASSPDGTSGRDEQFF.

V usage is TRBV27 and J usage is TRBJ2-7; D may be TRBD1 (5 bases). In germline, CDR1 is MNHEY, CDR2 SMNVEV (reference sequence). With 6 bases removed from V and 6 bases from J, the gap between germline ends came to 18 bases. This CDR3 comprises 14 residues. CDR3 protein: CASRSQAMLGEQYF. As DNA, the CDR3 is TGTGCCAGCAGATCACAGGCGATGCTTGGCGAGCAGTACTTC.

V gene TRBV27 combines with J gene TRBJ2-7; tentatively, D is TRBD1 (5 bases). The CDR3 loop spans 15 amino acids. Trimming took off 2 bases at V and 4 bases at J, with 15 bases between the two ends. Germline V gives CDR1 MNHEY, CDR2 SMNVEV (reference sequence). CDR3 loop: CASSLIYRRDYEQYF. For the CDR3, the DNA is TGTGCCAGCAGTTTAATCTACAGGAGAGATTACGAGCAGTACTTC.

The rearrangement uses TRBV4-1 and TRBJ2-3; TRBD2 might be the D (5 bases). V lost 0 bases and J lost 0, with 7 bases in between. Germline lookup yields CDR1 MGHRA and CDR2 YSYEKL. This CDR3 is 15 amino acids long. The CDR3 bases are TGCGCCAGCAGCCAAGATTCGGGAAGCACAGATACGCAGTATTTT. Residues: CASSQDSGSTDTQYF.

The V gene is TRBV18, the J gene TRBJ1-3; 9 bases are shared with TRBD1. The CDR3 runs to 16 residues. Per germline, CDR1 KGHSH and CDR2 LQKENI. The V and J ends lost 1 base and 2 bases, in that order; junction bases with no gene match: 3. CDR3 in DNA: TGTGCCAGCTCACCACGGGGACAGGGAACTGGAAACACCATATATTTT. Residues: CASSPRGQGTGNTIYF.

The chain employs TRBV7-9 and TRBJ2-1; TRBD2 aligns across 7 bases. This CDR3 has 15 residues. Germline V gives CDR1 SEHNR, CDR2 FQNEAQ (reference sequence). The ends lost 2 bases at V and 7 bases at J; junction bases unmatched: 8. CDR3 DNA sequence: TGTGCCAGCAGCTTATCCCAGATCGGGAGGAATGAGCAGTTCTTC. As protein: CASSLSQIGRNEQFF.

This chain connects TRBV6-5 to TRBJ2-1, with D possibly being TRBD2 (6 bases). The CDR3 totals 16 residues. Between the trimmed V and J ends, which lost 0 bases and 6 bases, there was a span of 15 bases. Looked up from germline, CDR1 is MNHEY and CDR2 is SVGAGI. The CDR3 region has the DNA TGTGCCAGCAGTTACTCGATGGGACTTGGGGCCAATGAGCAGTTCTTC. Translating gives CASSYSMGLGANEQFF.

The CDR3 protein is CASSVGLAGPGHNEQFF. CDR3 bases: TGTGCCAGCAGCGTAGGCCTAGCGGGCCCCGGGCACAATGAGCAGTTCTTC. This rearrangement joins TRBV9 to TRBJ2-1; TRBD2 matches 8 bases. The V and J ends lost 0 bases and 5 bases, in that order; junction bases with no gene match: 10. In germline, CDR1 is SGDLS, CDR2 YYNGEE. The CDR3 spans 17 residues. Complete variable domain (other parts from reference TRBV9 and TRBJ2-1): DSGVTQTPKHLITATGQRVTLRCSPRSGDLSVYWYQQSLDQGLQFLIQYYNGEERAKGNILERFSAQQFPDLHSELNLSSLELGDSALYFCASSVGLAGPGHNEQFFGPGTRLTVL.

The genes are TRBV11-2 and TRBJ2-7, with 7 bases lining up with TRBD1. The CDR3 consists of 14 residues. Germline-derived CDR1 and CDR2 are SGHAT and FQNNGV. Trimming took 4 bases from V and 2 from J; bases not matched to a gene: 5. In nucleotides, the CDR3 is TGTGCCAGCAGCTCCCCAGGGACAGCCTACGAGCAGTACTTC. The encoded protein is CASSSPGTAYEQYF.

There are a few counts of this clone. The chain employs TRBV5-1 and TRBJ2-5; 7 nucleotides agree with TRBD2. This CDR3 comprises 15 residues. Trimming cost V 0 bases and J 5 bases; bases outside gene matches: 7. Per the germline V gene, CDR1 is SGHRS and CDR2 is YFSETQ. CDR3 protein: CASSLVLGREETQYF. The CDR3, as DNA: TGCGCCAGCAGCTTGGTTTTAGGGCGGGAGGAGACCCAGTACTTC. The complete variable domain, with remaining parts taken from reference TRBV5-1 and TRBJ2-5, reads KAGVTQTPRYLIKTRGQQVTLSCSPISGHRSVSWYQQTPGQGLQFLFEYFSETQRNKGNFPGRFSGRQFSNSRSEMNVSTLELGDSALYLCASSLVLGREETQYFGPGTRLLVL.

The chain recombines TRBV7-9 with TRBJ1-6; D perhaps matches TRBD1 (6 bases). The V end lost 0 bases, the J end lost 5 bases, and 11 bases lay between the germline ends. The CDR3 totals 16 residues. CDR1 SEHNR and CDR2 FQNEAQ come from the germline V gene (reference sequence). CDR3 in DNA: TGTGCCAGCAGCTTAGCGGGAGGGGGAAATAATTCACCCCTCCACTTT. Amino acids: CASSLAGGGNNSPLHF. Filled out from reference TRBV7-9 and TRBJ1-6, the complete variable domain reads DTGVSQNPRHKITKRGQNVTFRCDPISEHNRLYWYRQTLGQGPEFLTYFQNEAQLEKSRLLSDRFSAERPKGSFSTLEIQRTEQGDSAMYLCASSLAGGGNNSPLHFGNGTRLTVT.

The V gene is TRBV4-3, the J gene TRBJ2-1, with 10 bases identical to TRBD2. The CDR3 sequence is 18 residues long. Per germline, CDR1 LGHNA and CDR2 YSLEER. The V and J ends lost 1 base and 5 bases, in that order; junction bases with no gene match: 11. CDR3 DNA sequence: TGCGCCAGCAGCCAAGCCCCTAGCGGGGGCCCACGAGACAATGAGCAGTTCTTC. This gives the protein CASSQAPSGGPRDNEQFF.

CDR3 nucleotides: TGTGCCAGCAGCGTCCGACAGGGGGGGTACCAAGAGACCCAGTACTTC. Its protein product is CASSVRQGGYQETQYF. The gene calls are TRBV9 and TRBJ2-5; 9 bases agree with TRBD1. The J segment lost 0 bases and the V segment lost 2 bases, leaving 5 bases of the junction unmatched. This CDR3 has 16 amino acids. Germline-derived CDR1 and CDR2 are SGDLS and YYNGEE.

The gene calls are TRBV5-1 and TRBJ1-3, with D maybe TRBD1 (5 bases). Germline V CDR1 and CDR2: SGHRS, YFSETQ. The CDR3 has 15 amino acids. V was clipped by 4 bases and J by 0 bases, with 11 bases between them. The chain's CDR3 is CASSEGGTSGNTIYF. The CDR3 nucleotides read TGCGCCAGCAGCGAAGGAGGGACCTCTGGAAACACCATATATTTT.

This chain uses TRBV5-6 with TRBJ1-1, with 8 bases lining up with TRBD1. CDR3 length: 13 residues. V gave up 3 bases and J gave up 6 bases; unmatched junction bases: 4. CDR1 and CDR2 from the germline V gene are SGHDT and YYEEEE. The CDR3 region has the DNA TGTGCCAGCAGCTGGGACAGGAAACCTGAAGCTTTCTTT. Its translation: CASSWDRKPEAFF.

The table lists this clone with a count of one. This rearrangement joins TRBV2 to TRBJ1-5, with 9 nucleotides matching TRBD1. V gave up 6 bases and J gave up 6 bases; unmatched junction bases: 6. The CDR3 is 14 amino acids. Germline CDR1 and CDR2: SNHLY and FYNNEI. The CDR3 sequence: CASRSRQGGQPQHF. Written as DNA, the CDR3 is TGTGCCAGCAGGAGCAGACAGGGGGGTCAGCCCCAGCATTTT.

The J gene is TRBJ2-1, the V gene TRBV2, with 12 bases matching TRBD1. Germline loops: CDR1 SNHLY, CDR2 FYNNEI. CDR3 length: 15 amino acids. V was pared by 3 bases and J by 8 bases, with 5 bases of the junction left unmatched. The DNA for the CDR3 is TGTGCCAGCAGTGAGTTCGGGACAGGGGGCGATGAGCAGTTCTTC. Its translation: CASSEFGTGGDEQFF.

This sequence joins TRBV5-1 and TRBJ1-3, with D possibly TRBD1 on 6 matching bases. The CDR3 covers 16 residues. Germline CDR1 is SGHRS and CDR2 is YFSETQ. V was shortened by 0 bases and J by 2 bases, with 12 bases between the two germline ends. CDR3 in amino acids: CASSLVGGIAGNTIYF. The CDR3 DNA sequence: TGCGCCAGCAGCTTGGTTGGGGGCATCGCTGGAAACACCATATATTTT.

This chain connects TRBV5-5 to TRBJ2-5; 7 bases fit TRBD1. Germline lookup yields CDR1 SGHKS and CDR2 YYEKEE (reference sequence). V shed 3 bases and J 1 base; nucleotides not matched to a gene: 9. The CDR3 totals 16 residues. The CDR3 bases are TGTGCCAGCAGCTCGACCGGACAGGCCCTCCAAGAGACCCAGTACTTC. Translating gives CASSSTGQALQETQYF.